This TCR beta chain was retrieved from a study of shared clonotypes between healthy human individuals. Study findings and constraints: Estimated clonotype richness was generally higher in naive than memory subsets. Blood was the sole source, and tissue repertoires probably differ.

Into CD45RA+ naive and CD45RA-negative memory subsets, the CD4+ cells were split. This clone was counted a single time. Its antigen remains unknown. The sorted-subset replicate PCRs were given 150 to 200 ng DNA, which is about 30,000 T cell genomes. TCRdb's table, derived via immunoSEQ multiplex PCR, lists solely in-frame clones and lacks some. The sample lists more than 2,000,000 clones, just over 90% occurring once. The CDR3 has 14 amino acids. Germline loops: CDR1 LNHDA, CDR2 SQIVND (reference sequence). V shed 5 bases and J shed 0 bases, with 8 bases lying between them. Source material: naive CD4+ T cells from PBMCs. Subset specified: CD45RA+ positively selected. This chain links TRBV19 with TRBJ1-3, with a tentative D call TRBD1 (5 bases). This sequence originates from a man aged 18 to 29 in good health. Some clones in this sample may be carry-over from other donors' samples. This CDR3 is CASSGRASGNTIYF. The CDR3, as DNA: TGTGCCAGTAGTGGCAGGGCCTCTGGAAACACCATATATTTT.